This note documents a single TCR beta chain sequence. This specimen belongs to a study of shared clonotypes between healthy human individuals. Study summary: Serving as donors were a couple of women and a few men, whose ages spanned 18 to 49.

For unsorted samples, genomic DNA was extracted from around 88 million PBMCs. Per the authors' pipeline: ImmunoSEQ gave junction-only sequences without quality scores, so filtering differed. Assay: immunoSEQ multiplex PCR; the TCRdb copy retains only in-frame clones and omits some. V and J calls and clone size are copied from that table; D and trimming were computed from the DNA. The data contain 450,000 to 500,000 clones, roughly 78% of them singletons. Sequencing was carried out using PBMCs. This TCR derives from a woman aged 40 to 55 in good health. Some clones in this sample may be carry-over from other donors' samples.

The DNA for the CDR3 is TGTGCCAGCAGCGCCCTCCAGGGGGCTCCCTACGAGCAGTACTTC. Translating gives CASSALQGAPYEQYF. The chain has TRBV11-2 and TRBJ2-7; TRBD1 aligns across 8 bases. The V and J ends lost 5 bases and 2 bases, in that order; junction bases with no gene match: 8. The CDR3 loop spans 15 amino acids. Germline values: CDR1 SGHAT, CDR2 FQNNGV.